These T cell receptor beta chains were read from a single sample in a study of shared clonotypes between healthy human individuals. TCRdb keeps only in-frame clones here, not all; method: immunoSEQ multiplex PCR. The sample contains approximately 1.4 million clones, 95% to 99% of which appear only once. Sequencing input: naive CD4+ T cells sorted from blood. The origin of the receptors is a man younger than 40 in good health. Both conserved end residues are part of each CDR3. The D gene is left open where the match is weak. The size of a clone is reported for some rows only, either as once, few or many, or as a class for expanded clones.

clone size	D gene	V gene	J gene	CDR3 DNA	CDR3 protein
-	TRBD2	TRBV29-1	TRBJ2-3	TGCAGCGGGAAGGCGCTAGCGGGACGAGGGCAGTATTTT	CSGKALAGRGQYF
-	TRBD2	TRBV5-1	TRBJ2-3	TGCGCCAGCAGCTGGGAGGGTAGCGGGAGGCCCGATACGCAGTATTTT	CASSWEGSGRPDTQYF
-	-	TRBV6-5	TRBJ1-5	TGTGCCAGCAGTTACGACGGAGTTGGGCCCCAGCATTTT	CASSYDGVGPQHF
-	TRBD1	TRBV10-2	TRBJ2-1	TGCGCCACCAAGGGACAGGATTACAATGAGCAGTTCTTC	CATKGQDYNEQFF
-	-	TRBV5-4	TRBJ2-5	TGTGCCAGCAGCGGGAACTATGGGAGAGAGACCCAGTACTTC	CASSGNYGRETQYF
-	TRBD2	TRBV5-1	TRBJ2-7	TGCGCCAGCAGCTTCGGGGGGGCCTCCTACGAGCAGTACTTC	CASSFGGASYEQYF
-	-	TRBV18	TRBJ2-1	TGTGCCAGCTCACCACCGTCCCCCGTCGGGAATGAGCAGTTCTTC	CASSPPSPVGNEQFF
-	-	TRBV7-6	TRBJ2-7	TGTGCCAGCAGCTTTCCGGGGTCTGGAAACGAGCAGTACTTC	CASSFPGSGNEQYF
-	TRBD2	TRBV27	TRBJ2-3	TGTGCCAGCAGTAAACTAGCGGTAAATATTGCAGATACGCAGTATTTT	CASSKLAVNIADTQYF
-	-	TRBV9	TRBJ2-7	TGTGCCAGCAGCGTAGAGGACGGGGGACCCTACCCCTACGAGCAGTACTTC	CASSVEDGGPYPYEQYF
once	TRBD1	TRBV6-5	TRBJ1-4	TGTGCCAGCAGTTCCGGGACAGGGAATGAAAAACTGTTTTTT	CASSSGTGNEKLFF
-	-	TRBV5-1	TRBJ2-6	TGCGCCAGCAGCTTGAGGAGGTCGCGCTCTGGGGCCAACGTCCTGACTTTC	CASSLRRSRSGANVLTF
-	TRBD1	TRBV25-1	TRBJ2-7	TGTGCCAGCAGTGACGAACAGGGGGCTTCCTACGAGCAGTACTTC	CASSDEQGASYEQYF
-	-	TRBV7-8	TRBJ2-3	TGTGCCAGCAGTCTTTTAGGGATTGGAGGGCCTAGCACAGATACGCAGTATTTT	CASSLLGIGGPSTDTQYF
-	TRBD2	TRBV6-6	TRBJ2-1	TGTGCCAGCAGTTACCCGCCCCTAGCGGGAGGGCCTGAGCAGTTCTTC	CASSYPPLAGGPEQFF
few	-	TRBV18	TRBJ2-7	TGTGCCAGCTCACCCGCGGCCTACGAGCAGTACTTC	CASSPAAYEQYF
-	TRBD2	TRBV18	TRBJ2-3	TGTGCCAGCTCACCACCCGGAGGACTAGCGGGAGGGCCTACCCCAGATACGCAGTATTTT	CASSPPGGLAGGPTPDTQYF
-	-	TRBV29-1	TRBJ2-1	TGCAGCGTTGGGTCTTTTGAGCAGTTCTTC	CSVGSFEQFF
-	-	TRBV4-2	TRBJ2-4	TGTGCCAGCAGCCAAGATGAGGTAGCGACCATTCAGTACTTC	CASSQDEVATIQYF
-	-	TRBV6-1	TRBJ2-3	TGTGCCAGCCAACGGCAGCGGGTTTACACAGATACGCAGTATTTT	CASQRQRVYTDTQYF
-	TRBD1	TRBV7-9	TRBJ2-3	TGTGCCAGCAGGACAGGGGCGAACACAGATACGCAGTATTTT	CASRTGANTDTQYF
-	-	TRBV19	TRBJ2-1	TGTGCCAGTAGTATAGTTGGAAACAATGAGCAGTTCTTC	CASSIVGNNEQFF
-	-	TRBV9	TRBJ2-7	TGTGCCAGCAGCCCTTCATTATCCTACGAGCAGTACTTC	CASSPSLSYEQYF
-	-	TRBV20-1	TRBJ2-7	TGCAGTGCTAGAAGCCCTAGCGAGCAGTACTTC	CSARSPSEQYF
-	-	TRBV29-1	TRBJ1-1	TGCAGCGTCCGGTCCGGCAGCCACGCTGAAGCTTTCTTT	CSVRSGSHAEAFF
-	-	TRBV9	TRBJ2-3	TGTGCCAGCAGCGTAGCGCCCGGGAGCACAGATACGCAGTATTTT	CASSVAPGSTDTQYF
-	-	TRBV9	TRBJ2-2	TGTGCCAGCCGTGGGCAGGGCAACACCGGGGAGCTGTTTTTT	CASRGQGNTGELFF
-	-	TRBV27	TRBJ1-5	TGTGCCAGCACCCGAGTCGGCAGTAATCAGCCCCAGCATTTT	CASTRVGSNQPQHF
-	-	TRBV25-1	TRBJ1-1	TGTGCCAGCAGTGAGCCGGGACCCGTGGCGGGAGCTTTCTTT	CASSEPGPVAGAFF
-	-	TRBV7-2	TRBJ1-2	TGTGCCAGCAGCCCAGAAGGGGGAAACGGCTACACCTTC	CASSPEGGNGYTF
-	-	TRBV4-3	TRBJ2-7	TGCGCCAGCAGCCAAGAAGAGGACTTTCACTACGAGCAGTACTTC	CASSQEEDFHYEQYF
-	-	TRBV2	TRBJ1-1	TGTGCCAGCAGGGAAGGACGGGTGAACACTGAAGCTTTCTTT	CASREGRVNTEAFF
-	-	TRBV5-1	TRBJ2-7	TGCGCCAGCAGAAGAACAGGGACCTACGAGCAGTACTTC	CASRRTGTYEQYF
-	-	TRBV15	TRBJ2-3	TGTGCCACCAGCACTCGATTAGTAGGGGGAGGCACAGATACGCAGTATTTT	CATSTRLVGGGTDTQYF
-	-	TRBV6-1	TRBJ1-5	TGTGCCAGCACGTACGATAGCAATCAGCCCCAGCATTTT	CASTYDSNQPQHF
-	-	TRBV5-1	TRBJ2-3	TGCGCCAGCAGCTTTCAAGGACTCCACACAGATACGCAGTATTTT	CASSFQGLHTDTQYF
-	TRBD1	TRBV6-1	TRBJ2-4	TGTGCCAGCAGTAAGAACAGGGGCGCAAACTTC	CASSKNRGANF
-	TRBD1	TRBV11-2	TRBJ1-1	TGTGCCAGCAGCTTTGACAGGGGGCAGGCTTTCTTT	CASSFDRGQAFF
-	-	TRBV4-1	TRBJ2-3	TGCGCCAGCAGCCCCTTGGACCGGCCTACAGATACGCAGTATTTT	CASSPLDRPTDTQYF
-	-	TRBV28	TRBJ2-1	TGTGCCAGCGGAGGACTTTCCTACAATGAGCAGTTCTTC	CASGGLSYNEQFF
-	-	TRBV29-1	TRBJ2-7	TGCAGCGTTGAAGATTGGCTCGGGACTTCTGGGGCCTACGAGCAGTACTTC	CSVEDWLGTSGAYEQYF
once	-	TRBV5-6	TRBJ2-7	TGTGCCAGCAGCTTCGAGGCCTACGAGCAGTACTTC	CASSFEAYEQYF
-	-	TRBV11-2	TRBJ2-2	TGTGCCAGCAGCTTTTTTCAGGGGTTGAACACCGGGGAGCTGTTTTTT	CASSFFQGLNTGELFF
-	TRBD2	TRBV30	TRBJ2-7	TGTGCCTGGAGTAGCGGGAGCCCCGAGCAGTACTTC	CAWSSGSPEQYF
once	TRBD1	TRBV15	TRBJ1-3	TGTGCCACCAGCAGGTGGGGACAGACCTCTGGAAACACCATATATTTT	CATSRWGQTSGNTIYF
-	-	TRBV5-1	TRBJ2-2	TGCGCCAGCAAGGCGGGGACGGCCGGGGAGCTGTTTTTT	CASKAGTAGELFF
-	-	TRBV18	TRBJ2-3	TGTGCCAGCTCACCACTTAAGGGATTCACAGATACGCAGTATTTT	CASSPLKGFTDTQYF
-	-	TRBV7-6	TRBJ2-5	TGTGCCAGCAGCTTAGAGTTGGCACATAACCGGGGGGAGACCCAGTACTTC	CASSLELAHNRGETQYF